One and the same sample provided the 29 T cell receptor beta chains below, sequenced in a study of T cell responses to AZD1222 COVID-19 vaccine. The method was immunoSEQ multiplex PCR; TCRdb's version includes in-frame clones alone and lacks a portion of them. Here the sample spans around 140,000 clones, roughly nine tenths being singletons. Sequenced here: peripheral blood, sampled on day 0 of AZD1222 vaccination. The receptors were sampled from an adult in good health.

This clone was found once. This rearrangement joins TRBV27 to TRBJ1-2, with a possible D match to TRBD1 (6 bases). V dropped 4 bases and J dropped 4 bases, with 19 bases sitting between them. Per the germline V gene, CDR1 is MNHEY and CDR2 is SMNVEV (reference sequence). This CDR3 is built from 16 residues. This chain's CDR3 is CASSYQGTPSGYGYTF. CDR3 in DNA: TGTGCCAGCAGTTACCAGGGGACCCCCTCGGGCTATGGCTACACCTTC.

The chain carries TRBV4-3 and TRBJ1-5; TRBD1 matches 7 bases. Germline V gene sequence: CDR1 LGHNA, CDR2 YSLEER. This CDR3 comprises 15 residues. V dropped 0 bases and J dropped 7; count of bases not matched to a gene: 6. The CDR3 loop is CASSQDPAGGQPQHF. The CDR3 DNA is TGCGCCAGCAGCCAAGACCCGGCAGGGGGGCAGCCCCAGCATTTT.

This chain links TRBV7-8 with TRBJ2-5; a weak D match, TRBD1 (5 bases). CDR1 and CDR2 (germline): SGHVS, FQNEAQ. The CDR3 extends over 14 amino acids. V dropped 3 bases and J dropped 1 base, with 9 bases sitting between them. The CDR3 sequence: CASSFQGFQETQYF. In nucleotides, the CDR3 is TGTGCCAGCAGCTTTCAGGGTTTCCAAGAGACCCAGTACTTC.

The genes are TRBV7-2 and TRBJ1-5; D is undetermined. CDR1 SGHTA and CDR2 FQGNSA come from the germline V gene. With 2 bases removed from V and 11 bases from J, the gap between germline ends came to 10 bases. This CDR3 comprises 12 residues. The CDR3 sequence: CASSLTGGAQHF. For the CDR3, the DNA is TGTGCCAGCAGCTTAACCGGTGGGGCCCAGCATTTT.

The V call is TRBV7-9, the J call TRBJ2-3, with a weak D call TRBD2 (5 bases). This CDR3 is built from 15 residues. Germline CDR1 is SEHNR and CDR2 is FQNEAQ (reference sequence). Trimming stripped 0 bases from V and 5 bases from J, with 12 bases between. The CDR3 region has the DNA TGTGCCAGCAGCTTAGCCAGAAGCGAGGGAGATACGCAGTATTTT. This encodes CASSLARSEGDTQYF.

The V call is TRBV30, the J call TRBJ2-3; 7 positions agree with TRBD1. This CDR3 has 16 residues. The germline CDR1 and CDR2 sequences are GTSNPN and SVGIG (reference sequence). V shed 3 bases and J 2 bases; nucleotides not matched to a gene: 11. CDR3 DNA: TGTGCCTGGAGGGCCCCAGGGACAGCAAACACAGATACGCAGTATTTT. It encodes CAWRAPGTANTDTQYF. Complete variable domain (other parts from reference TRBV30 and TRBJ2-3): SQTIHQWPATLVQPVGSPLSLECTVEGTSNPNLYWYRQAAGRGLQLLFYSVGIGQISSEVPQNLSASRPQDRQFILSSKKLLLSDSGFYLCAWRAPGTANTDTQYFGPGTRLTVL.

J is TRBJ1-3 and V is TRBV4-2; 8 nucleotides match TRBD1. The CDR3 loop spans 16 amino acids. With V trimmed by 1 base and J by 4 bases, 6 bases remained unmatched. Germline V gene lookup returns CDR1 LGHNA and CDR2 YNFKEQ. CDR3 nucleotide sequence: TGTGCCAGCAGCCAAGGGAGGACAGGGCTGGGAAACACCATATATTTT. Encoded protein: CASSQGRTGLGNTIYF.

Turning to this clone: Other DNA sequences in this specimen translate into the identical CDR3. The rearrangement joins TRBV7-2 to TRBJ2-7; no clear D gene. Germline CDR1 reads SGHTA; CDR2 reads FQGNSA. V was cut by 4 bases and J by 0 bases, with 4 bases left in between. The CDR3 spans 12 residues. The CDR3 DNA sequence: TGTGCCAGCAGCTCCAGCTCCTACGAGCAGTACTTC. Amino acid sequence: CASSSSSYEQYF.

The chain recombines TRBV11-2 with TRBJ2-1; D is ambiguous. The CDR3 totals 16 residues. Trimming shortened V by 3 bases and J by 4 bases, and 16 bases separated the two germline ends. Germline V lookup: CDR1 SGHAT, CDR2 FQNNGV. The CDR3 protein is CASSFVARGPYNEQFF. In nucleotides, the CDR3 is TGTGCCAGCAGCTTTGTAGCCCGCGGCCCATACAATGAGCAGTTCTTC.

This chain uses TRBV3-1 (or the pseudogene TRBV3-2) with TRBJ1-2; no reliable D call. The CDR3 covers 17 residues. The germline gives CDR1 LGHDT, CDR2 YNNKEL (reference sequence). V gave up 4 bases and J gave up 2 bases, with 20 bases separating them. The CDR3 DNA is TGTGCCAGCAGCCCCCCGACGATGGGAGAGCTAAACTATGGCTACACCTTC. Protein: CASSPPTMGELNYGYTF.

This clone was found once. J is TRBJ1-6 and V is TRBV27; the D is unclear. V lost 2 bases and J lost 8, with 19 bases in between. This CDR3 spans 17 amino acids. Germline CDR1 is MNHEY and CDR2 is SMNVEV (reference sequence). In DNA form, the CDR3 reads TGTGCCAGCAGTTTAAACGAGGGATTCGGGAGTTATTCACCCCTCCACTTT. Amino acid sequence: CASSLNEGFGSYSPLHF.

This clone was seen more than once but under ten times. V usage is TRBV15 and J usage is TRBJ2-5; D is tentatively TRBD1 or TRBD2 (5 bases each). The CDR3 loop spans 14 amino acids. V was shortened by 2 bases and J by 5 bases, with 12 bases between the two germline ends. From germline, CDR1 is LNHNV and CDR2 YYDKDF (reference sequence). The CDR3 reads CATSRKGPIETQYF. The CDR3 DNA reads as TGTGCCACCAGCAGAAAGGGACCGATTGAGACCCAGTACTTC.

CDR3 region: CASSDRGDENVGFFGHF. The DNA of the CDR3 is TGTGCCAGCAGTGACCGAGGGGATGAAAACGTCGGATTTTTCGGGCATTTT. The chain has TRBV6-4 and TRBJ1-5, with TRBD1 as a possible D gene (5 bases). V lost 2 bases and J 15 bases, leaving 29 bases between the germline ends. Germline-derived CDR1 and CDR2 are MRHNA and SNTAGT. The CDR3 loop spans 17 amino acids.

This sequence joins TRBV11-2 and TRBJ1-1; D is perhaps TRBD1 (5 bases). This CDR3 has 15 residues. Per the germline V gene, CDR1 is SGHAT and CDR2 is FQNNGV. V was clipped by 3 bases and J by 4 bases, with 15 bases between them. CDR3 nucleotide sequence: TGTGCCAGCAGCTTTACCGGGACCCAGAGCACTGAAGCTTTCTTT. Its protein product is CASSFTGTQSTEAFF.

This clone occurred a few times. The rearrangement joins TRBV5-1 to TRBJ2-7; maybe TRBD2 (7 bases). Trimming took off 0 bases at V and 3 bases at J, with 13 bases between the two ends. The CDR3 consists of 15 residues. Germline V gene sequence: CDR1 SGHRS, CDR2 YFSETQ. CDR3 region: CASSLDGGRGYEQYF. Written as DNA, the CDR3 is TGCGCCAGCAGCTTGGACGGGGGGCGGGGCTACGAGCAGTACTTC. Supplemented by reference TRBV5-1 and TRBJ2-7, the full variable domain reads KAGVTQTPRYLIKTRGQQVTLSCSPISGHRSVSWYQQTPGQGLQFLFEYFSETQRNKGNFPGRFSGRQFSNSRSEMNVSTLELGDSALYLCASSLDGGRGYEQYFGPGTRLTVT.

The chain has TRBV12-5 and TRBJ1-1; D may be TRBD1 (5 bases). The CDR3 sequence is 13 residues long. V lost 6 bases to trimming and J lost 6 bases, with 14 bases between them. Germline loops: CDR1 LGHNT, CDR2 FRNRAP. DNA for the CDR3: TGTGCTAGTGGCCCCAGCGGGGGGGCTGAAGCTTTCTTT. It yields the protein CASGPSGGAEAFF.

The chain couples TRBV19 to TRBJ1-5; TRBD1 aligns across 10 bases. CDR3 length equals 15 residues. Germline V CDR1 and CDR2: LNHDA, SQIVND (reference sequence). The J segment lost 7 bases and the V segment lost 4 bases, leaving 7 bases of the junction unmatched. This CDR3 is CASSTTGQGLQPQHF. For the CDR3, the DNA is TGTGCCAGTAGTACAACGGGACAGGGGCTCCAGCCCCAGCATTTT. Combining the CDR3 with reference TRBV19 and TRBJ1-5 gives the whole variable domain DGGITQSPKYLFRKEGQNVTLSCEQNLNHDAMYWYRQDPGQGLRLIYYSQIVNDFQKGDIAEGYSVSREKKESFPLTVTSAQKNPTAFYLCASSTTGQGLQPQHFGDGTRLSIL.

The chain combines TRBV27 with TRBJ1-1; 7 bases map to TRBD1. V shed 2 bases, J shed 0 bases, and the junction held 3 bases outside the gene matches. Germline V gives CDR1 MNHEY, CDR2 SMNVEV (reference sequence). The CDR3 length is 15 residues. The CDR3: CASSLGGGLNTEAFF. The CDR3 nucleotides are TGTGCCAGCAGTTTAGGAGGGGGCTTGAACACTGAAGCTTTCTTT.

The chain recombines TRBV19 with TRBJ1-6; maybe TRBD1 (6 bases). The V gene lost 4 bases and the J gene lost 4 bases, with 11 bases spanning the gap. CDR1 and CDR2 from the germline V gene are LNHDA and SQIVND (reference sequence). The CDR3 contains 15 residues. CDR3 amino acids: CASSTRGAYNSPLHF. The CDR3 coding sequence is TGTGCCAGTAGTACTCGGGGGGCGTATAATTCACCCCTCCACTTT.

The chain is built from TRBV5-6 and TRBJ1-2; D gene unclear. CDR3 length: 14 amino acids. CDR1 is SGHDT and CDR2 is YYEEEE in the germline V gene. Trimming stripped 1 base from V and 1 base from J, with 8 bases between. The CDR3, as DNA: TGTGCCAGCAGCTTGCCCGCTGGTAACTATGGCTACACCTTC. It specifies CASSLPAGNYGYTF. Complete variable domain (other parts from reference TRBV5-6 and TRBJ1-2): DAGVTQSPTHLIKTRGQQVTLRCSPKSGHDTVSWYQQALGQGPQFIFQYYEEEERQRGNFPDRFSGHQFPNYSSELNVNALLLGDSALYLCASSLPAGNYGYTFGSGTRLTVV.

This clone was recorded only once. The chain links TRBV12-3 or TRBV12-4 to TRBJ1-2; D call uncertain. This CDR3 spans 13 amino acids. V was shortened by 4 bases and J by 1 base, with 7 bases between the two germline ends. The CDR3 coding sequence is TGTGCCAGCAGTTGGGATTTTAACTATGGCTACACCTTC. It encodes CASSWDFNYGYTF.

The chain has TRBV19 and TRBJ1-1; D gene unclear. Germline V lookup: CDR1 LNHDA, CDR2 SQIVND (reference sequence). This CDR3 comprises 15 residues. V was shortened by 2 bases and J by 4 bases, with 14 bases between the two germline ends. The CDR3 bases are TGTGCCAGTAGTATAAGTCCGATTGAGGCCACTGAAGCTTTCTTT. Translation: CASSISPIEATEAFF.

This clone has a single count. V and J are TRBV29-1 and TRBJ2-7, with 8 bases that match TRBD2. Germline V gene lookup returns CDR1 SQVTM and CDR2 ANQGSEA. After removal of 4 bases from V and 7 bases from J, the junction contained 18 bases not matched to a gene. The CDR3 is 16 amino acids. CDR3 DNA sequence: TGCAGCGTTGGGAGGACCCCGGGACTAGATTATTCGGAGCAGTACTTC. It specifies CSVGRTPGLDYSEQYF.

The chain is built from TRBV10-2 and TRBJ2-7; no clear D. Germline CDR1 WSHSY, CDR2 SAAADI. This CDR3 comprises 14 residues. V lost 0 bases and J 1 base, leaving 7 bases between the germline ends. CDR3 nucleotides: TGCGCCAGCAGTGAGTCGGGTAGTTCCTACGAGCAGTACTTC. It yields the protein CASSESGSSYEQYF.

On this clone: Different DNA sequences within this sample yield the same CDR3. The J gene is TRBJ2-2, the V gene TRBV6-5; 7 nucleotides align to TRBD2. Germline CDR1 is MNHEY and CDR2 is SVGAGI. After removal of 0 bases from V and 2 bases from J, the junction contained 3 bases not matched to a gene. The CDR3 spans 16 residues. CDR3 in amino acids: CASSYSGGRNTGELFF. CDR3 DNA sequence: TGTGCCAGCAGTTACTCGGGCGGGAGAAACACCGGGGAGCTGTTTTTT.

The V call is TRBV4-3, the J call TRBJ1-5; a possible D gene is TRBD1 (6 bases). The germline V gene has CDR1 LGHNA and CDR2 YSLEER. The CDR3 covers 16 residues. V lost 1 base to trimming and J lost 1 base, with 11 bases between them. CDR3 DNA: TGCGCCAGCAGCCAAGCCCAAGGGGGGAGCAATCAGCCCCAGCATTTT. Amino acids: CASSQAQGGSNQPQHF.

In regard to this clone: Sequence at one end of the junction differs from germline and may be a read error. The CDR3 DNA reads as TGTGCCAGCAGCCTACTACGACTACTCTTT. It codes for CASSLLRLLF. J is TRBJ2-3 and V is TRBV14; possible D gene TRBD2, 5 bases. The CDR3 consists of 10 residues. CDR1 and CDR2 from the germline V gene are SGHDN and FVKESK.

The V call is TRBV19, the J call TRBJ1-6, with 8 bases lining up with TRBD1. The V gene end was trimmed by 3 bases and the J gene end by 10 bases; junction bases not matched to a gene: 8. The CDR3 contains 15 residues. Germline CDR1 is LNHDA and CDR2 is SQIVND (reference sequence). CDR3 region: CASSMADRVHSPLHF. Written as DNA, the CDR3 is TGTGCCAGTAGTATGGCGGACAGGGTCCACTCACCCCTCCACTTT.

The V call is TRBV6-6, the J call TRBJ1-1; maybe TRBD1 (5 bases). CDR3 length: 14 residues. V lost 2 bases and J 3 bases, leaving 10 bases between the germline ends. Germline CDR1 and CDR2: MNHNY and SVGAGI (reference sequence). The CDR3 DNA reads as TGTGCCAGCAGTTACGACAGTCTCGACACTGAAGCTTTCTTT. Translation: CASSYDSLDTEAFF.